Listed here are 16 T cell receptor beta chains from one sample, sequenced in a study of blood T cell repertoires in COVID-19. The data were produced by immunoSEQ multiplex PCR, yet TCRdb's version contains in-frame clones alone and is incomplete. The table shows hundreds of thousands of clones, with around 88% occurring only once. Sequencing was performed on PBMCs or T cells enriched from blood (not recorded which). The receptors derive from a woman aged 45 to 65 who had recovered from COVID-19.

The genes are TRBV29-1 and TRBJ2-7; 8 bases match TRBD1. CDR3 length: 15 residues. V lost 0 bases and J lost 0; bases outside the gene matches: 4. Germline V gene data show CDR1 as SQVTM and CDR2 as ANQGSEA. The CDR3: CSVEDRGHNSYEQYF. DNA of the CDR3: TGCAGCGTTGAAGACAGGGGGCACAACTCCTACGAGCAGTACTTC.

In its sample, this clone was seen once. The genes are TRBV28 and TRBJ1-3, with 7 bases identical to TRBD1. CDR3 size: 15 residues. The germline V gene encodes CDR1 MDHEN and CDR2 SYDVKM. The trim removed 7 bases at V and 9 bases at J, leaving 15 bases unmatched. CDR3 sequence: CASTFRDRPLGTIYF. CDR3 bases: TGTGCCAGCACTTTCCGGGACAGACCTTTGGGCACCATATATTTT.

The chain employs TRBV9 and TRBJ1-1, with D tentatively TRBD1 (6 bases). The CDR3 sequence is 14 residues long. Germline V lookup: CDR1 SGDLS, CDR2 YYNGEE. The V end was cut by 2 bases, the J end by 3 bases, with 11 bases between. The CDR3 DNA reads as TGTGCCAGCAGCGTGGGACACAGGGACACTGAAGCTTTCTTT. Amino acid sequence: CASSVGHRDTEAFF. The entire variable domain, with the rest obtained from reference TRBV9 and TRBJ1-1, is as follows: DSGVTQTPKHLITATGQRVTLRCSPRSGDLSVYWYQQSLDQGLQFLIQYYNGEERAKGNILERFSAQQFPDLHSELNLSSLELGDSALYFCASSVGHRDTEAFFGQGTRLTVV.

The V call is TRBV4-1, the J call TRBJ2-7, with 9 nucleotides matching TRBD2. Germline assignment: CDR1 MGHRA and CDR2 YSYEKL. CDR3 length: 15 amino acids. V lost 1 base and J lost 2; bases outside the gene matches: 3. The CDR3 nucleotides are TGCGCCAGCAGCCAAGGACTAGCGGTGGCCTACGAGCAGTACTTC. Protein product: CASSQGLAVAYEQYF.

The chain carries TRBV19 and TRBJ2-7; possible D gene TRBD1, 6 bases. Germline V lookup: CDR1 LNHDA, CDR2 SQIVND (reference sequence). Trimming left V 5 bases short and J 0 bases short, with 14 bases between. This CDR3 has 15 amino acids. The CDR3 region has the DNA TGTGCCAGTAGTCCCGACAGGACTGCCTCCTACGAGCAGTACTTC. Protein: CASSPDRTASYEQYF.

This clone was counted a single time. This rearrangement joins TRBV6-2 or TRBV6-3 to TRBJ2-2, with TRBD1 identical over 9 bases. The CDR3 is 14 residues long. Unmatched junction bases numbered 1, after V lost 4 bases and J lost 4 bases. CDR1 and CDR2 (germline): MNHEY, SVGEGT. In nucleotides, the CDR3 is TGTGCCAGCAGTTGGACAGGGGTCACCGGGGAGCTGTTTTTT. Translating gives CASSWTGVTGELFF.

The V call is TRBV2, the J call TRBJ2-1, with 10 bases fitting TRBD2. Trimming removed 7 bases from V and 1 base from J; junction bases left unmatched: 7. The CDR3 has 16 amino acids. Germline V gene lookup returns CDR1 SNHLY and CDR2 FYNNEI. The CDR3 nucleotides read TGTGCCAGCACACGTGCAGCGGGGGGGTCCTACAATGAGCAGTTCTTC. Amino acids: CASTRAAGGSYNEQFF.

The chain is built from TRBV27 and TRBJ2-5; 11 nucleotides agree with TRBD2. CDR3 length: 16 amino acids. Per the germline V gene, CDR1 is MNHEY and CDR2 is SMNVEV (reference sequence). V shed 6 bases and J 5 bases; nucleotides not matched to a gene: 11. CDR3 sequence: CASSSQLAGVPETQYF. CDR3 in DNA: TGTGCCAGCAGCTCCCAACTAGCGGGAGTCCCGGAGACCCAGTACTTC.

Notes on this clone: Other DNA sequences in this sample translate to the same CDR3. V usage is TRBV9 and J usage is TRBJ2-7, with D perhaps matching TRBD1 (5 bases). The CDR3 is made up of 14 amino acids. Per germline, CDR1 SGDLS and CDR2 YYNGEE. The V and J ends lost 0 bases and 4 bases respectively, with 11 bases between them. For the CDR3, the DNA is TGTGCCAGCAGCGTAGGGGGCCCGTTGTACGAGCAGTACTTC. Protein sequence: CASSVGGPLYEQYF.

V is TRBV27 and J is TRBJ1-1; 7 bases are shared with TRBD1. There are 16 residues in the CDR3. The trim removed 4 bases at V and 4 bases at J, leaving 12 bases unmatched. CDR1 is MNHEY, CDR2 SMNVEV, per germline (reference sequence). For the CDR3, the DNA is TGTGCCAGCAGTTCTCTCACAGGGGCATTGAGCACTGAAGCTTTCTTT. Encoded protein: CASSSLTGALSTEAFF.

V usage is TRBV7-9 and J usage is TRBJ1-2; tentatively, D is TRBD1 (5 bases). Germline V lookup: CDR1 SEHNR, CDR2 FQNEAQ (reference sequence). The CDR3 loop spans 15 amino acids. V lost 1 base to trimming and J lost 7 bases, with 16 bases between them. The CDR3 sequence is CASSLGVAGPAGYTF. DNA for the CDR3: TGTGCCAGCAGCTTAGGCGTGGCAGGGCCTGCTGGCTACACCTTC.

The V call is TRBV18, the J call TRBJ2-3; tentatively, D is TRBD2 (6 bases). V shed 4 bases and J shed 7 bases, with 21 bases lying between them. This CDR3 comprises 16 residues. Germline CDR1 and CDR2: KGHSH and LQKENI. DNA of the CDR3: TGTGCCAGCTCACAGGCGCTGCGGGATAGGGGAAATACGCAGTATTTT. This translates into CASSQALRDRGNTQYF.

DNA of the CDR3: TGTGCCAGCAGTGAAGCGGGCAGGGGGCACGGTAATGAAAAACTGTTTTTT. Amino acids: CASSEAGRGHGNEKLFF. This sequence joins TRBV2 and TRBJ1-4, with 8 nucleotides matching TRBD1. After removal of 0 bases from V and 4 bases from J, the junction contained 7 bases not matched to a gene. This CDR3 has 17 amino acids. Germline V lookup: CDR1 SNHLY, CDR2 FYNNEI.

The chain combines TRBV24-1 with TRBJ2-7; 8 bases agree with TRBD1. The V gene's germline CDR1 is KGHDR and CDR2 SFDVKD. V shed 5 bases, J shed 6 bases, and the junction held 5 bases outside the gene matches. The CDR3 contains 13 residues. Written as DNA, the CDR3 is TGTGCCACCAGTGCGGCAGGGGGCGGCGAGCAGTACTTC. Its protein product is CATSAAGGGEQYF.

Details on this clone: Sequence at one end of the junction differs from germline and may be a read error. The chain joins TRBV7-7 to TRBJ2-3, with D maybe TRBD1 (5 bases). The CDR3 is 14 amino acids. The germline V gene has CDR1 SSHAT and CDR2 FNYEAQ (reference sequence). The CDR3 DNA sequence: TGTGCTAGCAGCTTAGGTTCCCCAGGGGATACGCAGTATTTT. It is translated as CASSLGSPGDTQYF.

This clone was recorded a few times. The chain carries TRBV28 and TRBJ2-2, with TRBD2 matching over 12 bases. Germline-derived CDR1 and CDR2 are MDHEN and SYDVKM. The CDR3 runs to 16 residues. V lost 2 bases, J lost 2 bases, and 0 bases stayed unmatched. CDR3 sequence: CASSLGLAGNTGELFF. As DNA, the CDR3 is TGTGCCAGCAGTTTAGGACTAGCGGGAAACACCGGGGAGCTGTTTTTT.